The present TCR beta chain was sequenced within a study of OX40 agonist ivuxolimab in advanced cancers. The CDR3 spans 13 residues. CDR1 is SNHLY, CDR2 FYNNEI, per germline. J was trimmed by 9 bases and V by 0 bases; bases with no gene match: 2. Sequenced by immunoSEQ multiplex PCR; TCRdb stores in-frame clones only, minus some. Here the sample spans roughly 80,000 clones, approximately 83% being singletons. The source is an adult with an advanced solid tumor such as melanoma, head and neck, liver or kidney cancer. Sequenced here: CD4+ or CD8+ T cells sorted from blood, sampled in a trial of the OX40 agonist ivuxolimab. This chain uses TRBV2 with TRBJ1-5; TRBD1 aligns across 7 bases. The CDR3, as DNA: TGTGCCAGCAGTGAAGCGCAGGGGGGGCCCCAGCATTTT. Translated: CASSEAQGGPQHF.